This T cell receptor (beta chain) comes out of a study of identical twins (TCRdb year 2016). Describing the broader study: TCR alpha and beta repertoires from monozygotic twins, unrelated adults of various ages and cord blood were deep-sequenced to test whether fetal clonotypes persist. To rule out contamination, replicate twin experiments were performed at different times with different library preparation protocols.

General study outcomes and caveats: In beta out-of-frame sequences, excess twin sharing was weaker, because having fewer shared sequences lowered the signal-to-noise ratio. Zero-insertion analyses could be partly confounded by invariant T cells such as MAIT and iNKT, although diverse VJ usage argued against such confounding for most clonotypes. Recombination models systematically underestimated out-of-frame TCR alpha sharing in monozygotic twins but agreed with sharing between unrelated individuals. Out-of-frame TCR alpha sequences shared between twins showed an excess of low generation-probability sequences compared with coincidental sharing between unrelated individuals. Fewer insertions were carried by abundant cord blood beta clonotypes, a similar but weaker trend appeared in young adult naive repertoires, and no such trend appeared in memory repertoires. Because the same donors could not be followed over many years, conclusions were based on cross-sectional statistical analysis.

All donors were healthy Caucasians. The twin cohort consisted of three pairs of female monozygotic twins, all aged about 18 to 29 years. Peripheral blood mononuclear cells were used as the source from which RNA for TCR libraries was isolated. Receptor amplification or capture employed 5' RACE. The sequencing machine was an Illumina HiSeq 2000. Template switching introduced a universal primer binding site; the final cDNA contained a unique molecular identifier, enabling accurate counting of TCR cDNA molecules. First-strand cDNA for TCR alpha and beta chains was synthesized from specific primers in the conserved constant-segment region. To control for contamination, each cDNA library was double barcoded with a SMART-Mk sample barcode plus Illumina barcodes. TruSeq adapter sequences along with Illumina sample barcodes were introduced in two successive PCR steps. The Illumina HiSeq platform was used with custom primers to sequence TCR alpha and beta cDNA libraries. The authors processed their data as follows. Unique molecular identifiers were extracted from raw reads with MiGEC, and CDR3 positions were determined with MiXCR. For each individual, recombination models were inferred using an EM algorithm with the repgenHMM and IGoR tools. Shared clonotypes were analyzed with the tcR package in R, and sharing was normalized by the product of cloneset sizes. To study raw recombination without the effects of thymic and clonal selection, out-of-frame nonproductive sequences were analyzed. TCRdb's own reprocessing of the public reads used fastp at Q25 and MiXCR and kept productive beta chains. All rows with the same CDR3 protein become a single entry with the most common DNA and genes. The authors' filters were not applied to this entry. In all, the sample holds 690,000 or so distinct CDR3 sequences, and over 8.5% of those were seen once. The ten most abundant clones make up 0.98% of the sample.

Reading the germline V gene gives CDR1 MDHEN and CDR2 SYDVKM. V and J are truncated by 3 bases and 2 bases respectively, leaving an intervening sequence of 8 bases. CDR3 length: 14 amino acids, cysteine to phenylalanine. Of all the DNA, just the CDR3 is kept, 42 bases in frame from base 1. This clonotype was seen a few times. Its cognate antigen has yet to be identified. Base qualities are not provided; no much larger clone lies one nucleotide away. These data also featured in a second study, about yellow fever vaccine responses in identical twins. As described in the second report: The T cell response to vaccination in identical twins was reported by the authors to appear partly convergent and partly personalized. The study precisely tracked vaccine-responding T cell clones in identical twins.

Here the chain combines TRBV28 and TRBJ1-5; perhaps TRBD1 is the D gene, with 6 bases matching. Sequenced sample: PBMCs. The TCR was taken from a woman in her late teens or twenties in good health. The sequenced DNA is TGTGCCAGCAGTTTGCCAGGGGGCAATCAGCCCCAGCATTTT. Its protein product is CASSLPGGNQPQHF.